A selection of T cell receptor beta chains follows, all from one sample in a study of blood T cell repertoires in COVID-19. Sequencing was performed with immunoSEQ multiplex PCR; in TCRdb, only in-frame clones are kept and a portion is missing. The sample lists more than 450,000 clones, roughly 87% occurring once. The sample consisted of PBMCs or T cells enriched from blood (not recorded which). These receptors all come from a woman aged 18-29 years who had recovered from COVID-19. Each CDR3 is given with its conserved first and last residue. D genes are given only for firm matches. A clone size is listed for some rows: how often the clone was seen (once, few, many), or a class if it is expanded.

abundance | j_gene | d_gene | v_gene | CDR3aa | CDR3nt
- | TRBJ1-1 | TRBD1 | TRBV7-9 | CASSSPTGRNTEAFF | TGTGCCAGCAGCTCACCGACAGGGCGGAACACTGAAGCTTTCTTT
few | TRBJ1-1 | - | TRBV19 | CASSIVMNTEAFF | TGTGCCAGTAGTATAGTAATGAACACTGAAGCTTTCTTT
- | TRBJ1-3 | - | TRBV28 | CASANPAGDGNTIYF | TGTGCCAGCGCTAACCCGGCCGGGGATGGAAACACCATATATTTT
- | TRBJ2-3 | TRBD1 | TRBV30 | CACAPGQGTDTQYF | TGTGCCTGCGCTCCGGGACAGGGGACAGATACGCAGTATTTT
- | TRBJ1-5 | - | TRBV28 | CASSSYGLNQPQHF | TGTGCCAGCAGTTCTTATGGCCTCAATCAGCCCCAGCATTTT
- | TRBJ1-5 | - | TRBV2 | CASSDTGFRPQHF | TGTGCCAGCAGTGATACGGGGTTCCGGCCCCAGCATTTT
- | TRBJ2-2 | - | TRBV6-5 | CASSYRGGRELFF | TGTGCCAGCAGTTATAGGGGGGGACGGGAGCTGTTTTTT
- | TRBJ1-6 | - | TRBV19 | CASSGSYRDSPLHF | TGTGCCAGTAGTGGATCGTACAGAGATTCACCCCTCCACTTT
- | TRBJ1-2 | TRBD1 | TRBV10-3 | CAISDPGTGRNYGYTF | TGTGCCATCAGTGACCCGGGGACAGGGCGGAACTATGGCTACACCTTC
- | TRBJ2-3 | - | TRBV20-1 | CSVSKRGTQYF | TGCAGTGTCTCGAAGAGGGGGACGCAGTATTTT
- | TRBJ2-3 | - | TRBV28 | CASSPPLSAVNTDTQYF | TGTGCCAGCAGTCCTCCCCTTAGCGCGGTTAACACAGATACGCAGTATTTT
- | TRBJ2-3 | TRBD1 | TRBV18 | CASSASRTGSTDTQYF | TGTGCCAGCTCAGCCTCACGGACAGGGAGCACAGATACGCAGTATTTT
once | TRBJ2-7 | - | TRBV12-3/TRBV12-4 | CASSLGIEQYF | TGTGCCAGCAGTTTAGGTATCGAGCAGTACTTC
- | TRBJ2-5 | TRBD2 | TRBV3-1/TRBV3-2 | CASGTTSHQETQYF | TGTGCCAGCGGAACGACTAGCCATCAAGAGACCCAGTACTTC
- | TRBJ2-1 | TRBD1 | TRBV4-1 | CASSQPRLMKGTGDNEQFF | TGCGCCAGCAGCCAACCGAGACTAATGAAAGGGACAGGGGACAATGAGCAGTTCTTC
- | TRBJ1-2 | - | TRBV7-2 | CASSLNSRVSADGYTF | TGTGCCAGCAGCTTAAACTCCAGGGTATCAGCCGATGGCTACACCTTC
- | TRBJ2-7 | - | TRBV18 | CASSPRGSEQYF | TGTGCCAGCTCACCTAGGGGATCCGAGCAGTACTTC
- | TRBJ1-2 | TRBD1 | TRBV6-5 | CASMAGQGTYGYTF | TGTGCCAGCATGGCGGGACAGGGGACATATGGCTACACCTTC
once | TRBJ2-7 | TRBD1 | TRBV7-8 | CASSFAPGQGEQYF | TGTGCCAGCAGCTTCGCTCCGGGACAGGGCGAGCAGTACTTC
once | TRBJ1-1 | - | TRBV5-1 | CASSLEGASNTEAFF | TGCGCCAGCAGCTTGGAAGGGGCCAGCAACACTGAAGCTTTCTTT
- | TRBJ1-1 | - | TRBV5-1 | CASSLSQGLLTEAFF | TGCGCCAGCAGCTTGAGTCAGGGGCTATTGACTGAAGCTTTCTTT
- | TRBJ2-7 | - | TRBV2 | CASKREPAYEQYF | TGTGCCAGCAAACGGGAGCCAGCCTACGAGCAGTACTTC
- | TRBJ1-1 | - | TRBV3-1/TRBV3-2 | CASSHGTGITEAFF | TGTGCCAGCAGCCACGGTACGGGGATCACTGAAGCTTTCTTT
- | TRBJ2-1 | TRBD2 | TRBV6-5 | CASTETGGEDNEQFF | TGTGCCAGCACCGAAACGGGAGGGGAGGACAATGAGCAGTTCTTC
- | TRBJ1-2 | - | TRBV24-1 | CAIRTGGEYGYTF | TGTGCCATCCGAACCGGGGGTGAATATGGCTACACCTTC